Shown below are 9 T cell receptor beta chains from a single sample sequenced in a study of lymphopenia after photon versus proton radiotherapy. Measured with immunoSEQ multiplex PCR; TCRdb has only the in-frame clones, and not every one. The repertoire holds roughly 42,000 clones, with 65% to 90% as singletons. The sequencing here drew on peripheral blood, taken from a patient treated with photon-based radiotherapy. The source is a man aged 35-49 years with gastric cancer.

By proportion, this clone is medium-sized. The chain joins TRBV20-1 to TRBJ1-1; D remains ambiguous. Germline values: CDR1 DFQATT, CDR2 SNEGSKA (reference sequence). Deletions cut 1 base from V and 11 bases from J, with 11 bases between. The CDR3 is 11 residues long. CDR3 sequence reads: CSARAPAGAFF. The CDR3, as DNA: TGCAGTGCTAGAGCCCCTGCCGGGGCTTTCTTT.

The V and J genes are TRBV7-9 and TRBJ1-1; the match to TRBD1 covers 11 bases. This CDR3 is 16 amino acids long. J lost 0 bases, V lost 4 bases, and 4 bases had no gene match. Germline assignment: CDR1 SEHNR and CDR2 FQNEAQ (reference sequence). The CDR3 is CASSSDRGQMNTEAFF. DNA of the CDR3: TGTGCCAGCAGCTCGGACAGGGGGCAGATGAACACTGAAGCTTTCTTT.

V gene TRBV19 combines with J gene TRBJ2-2, with a tentative D call TRBD2 (6 bases). This CDR3 has 18 residues. The germline V gene encodes CDR1 LNHDA and CDR2 SQIVND (reference sequence). Between the trimmed V and J ends, which lost 6 bases and 2 bases, there was a span of 22 bases. The chain's CDR3 is CASRTNRDFSQNTGELFF. CDR3 DNA: TGTGCCAGTAGGACAAACCGGGACTTCAGTCAAAACACCGGGGAGCTGTTTTTT.

This clone has a single count. V is TRBV6-1 and J is TRBJ1-2; no reliable D call. Germline CDR1 is MNHNS and CDR2 is SASEGT. V was pared by 6 bases and J by 2 bases, with 10 bases between. This CDR3 comprises 13 residues. This CDR3 is CASRRTENYGYTF. In DNA, the CDR3 is TGTGCCAGCAGACGGACTGAAAACTATGGCTACACCTTC.

The J gene is TRBJ1-6, the V gene TRBV6-1; no clear D gene. The CDR3 spans 15 residues. V was trimmed by 11 bases and J by 1 base, leaving 15 bases between them. Germline-derived CDR1 and CDR2 are MNHNS and SASEGT. CDR3 coding DNA: TGTGCCCACGGAGGTATGAGGTCCTATAATTCACCCCTCCACTTT. It specifies CAHGGMRSYNSPLHF.

This clone was recorded once. The chain links TRBV19 to TRBJ1-4; 8 bases line up with TRBD1. The ends lost 7 bases at V and 7 bases at J; junction bases unmatched: 11. Germline assignment: CDR1 LNHDA and CDR2 SQIVND (reference sequence). This CDR3 is built from 15 residues. The CDR3 region is CASKYSGGGGEKLFF. The CDR3 nucleotides read TGTGCCAGTAAATACTCAGGGGGCGGAGGTGAAAAACTGTTTTTT.

The V call is TRBV7-2, the J call TRBJ2-1, with 14 bases lining up with TRBD2. Germline CDR1 SGHTA, CDR2 FQGNSA. The CDR3 runs to 16 residues. V lost 5 bases to trimming and J lost 8 bases; unmatched junction nucleotides: 8. As DNA, the CDR3 is TGTGCCAGCAGCCCCAGACTAGCGGGGGGGCTAGATGAGCAGTTCTTC. It is translated as CASSPRLAGGLDEQFF.

The chain recombines TRBV28 with TRBJ1-1, with 7 bases lining up with TRBD1. The CDR3 runs 17 residues. The V and J ends lost 4 bases and 0 bases, in that order; junction bases with no gene match: 11. Germline V gene sequence: CDR1 MDHEN, CDR2 SYDVKM. The CDR3: CASSSISWTGVNTEAFF. CDR3 in DNA: TGTGCCAGCAGTTCTATATCCTGGACAGGCGTGAACACTGAAGCTTTCTTT.

This clone showed up just a few times. This sequence joins TRBV7-2 and TRBJ2-1; TRBD1 aligns across 7 bases. Per the germline V gene, CDR1 is SGHTA and CDR2 is FQGNSA. The CDR3 contains 14 residues. After removal of 5 bases from V and 5 bases from J, the junction contained 6 bases not matched to a gene. The DNA of the CDR3 is TGTGCCAGCAGCACCCCGGGACAGCACAATGAGCAGTTCTTC. This translates into CASSTPGQHNEQFF. The entire variable domain, with the rest obtained from reference TRBV7-2 and TRBJ2-1, is as follows: GAGVSQSPSNKVTEKGKDVELRCDPISGHTALYWYRQSLGQGLEFLIYFQGNSAPDKSGLPSDRFSAERTGGSVSTLTIQRTQQEDSAVYLCASSTPGQHNEQFFGPGTRLTVL.